Only one count was recorded for the clone carrying this TCR beta chain. This record belongs to a study of T cells in Graves' hyperthyroidism and ophthalmopathy. Amplification targeted TCR beta CDR3 regions from RNA transcripts. Carried out on the TCR CDR3, a first-round RT-PCR used the HTBI primer set. One entry per CDR3 protein, called by TCRdb with MiXCR from the multiplex PCR reads. The profile shows hundreds of thousands of distinct CDR3 sequences, around 19% of them singletons. With 4 bases removed from V and 2 bases from J, the gap between germline ends came to 8 bases. From germline, CDR1 is SNHLY and CDR2 FYNNEI. This CDR3 contains 14 residues.

This clonotype originated in a woman in her forties or fifties with Graves' hyperthyroidism that later progressed to Graves' ophthalmopathy. Material: blood. The V gene is TRBV2, the J gene TRBJ2-2; a weak D match, TRBD2 (6 bases). CDR3 in amino acids: CASSVTSNTGELFF. The DNA of the CDR3 is TGTGCCAGCAGTGTAACTAGCAACACCGGGGAGCTGTTTTTT. Combining the CDR3 with reference TRBV2 and TRBJ2-2 gives the whole variable domain EPEVTQTPSHQVTQMGQEVILRCVPISNHLYFYWYRQILGQKVEFLVSFYNNEISEKSEIFDDQFSVERPDGSNFTLKIRSTKLEDSAMYFCASSVTSNTGELFFGEGSRLTVL.